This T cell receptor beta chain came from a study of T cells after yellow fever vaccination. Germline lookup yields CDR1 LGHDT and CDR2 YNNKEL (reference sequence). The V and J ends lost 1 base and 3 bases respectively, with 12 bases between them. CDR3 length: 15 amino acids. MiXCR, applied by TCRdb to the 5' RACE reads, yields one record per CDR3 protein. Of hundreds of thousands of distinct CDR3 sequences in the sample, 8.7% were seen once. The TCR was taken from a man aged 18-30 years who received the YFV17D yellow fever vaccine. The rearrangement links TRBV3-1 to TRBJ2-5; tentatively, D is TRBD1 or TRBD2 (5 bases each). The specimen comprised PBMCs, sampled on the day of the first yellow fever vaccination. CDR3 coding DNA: TGTGCCAGCAGCCAAGGGTCCGGGACCAAAGAGACCCAGTACTTC. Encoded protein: CASSQGSGTKETQYF.